This T cell receptor (beta chain) was identified during a study of CD8 T cells in ankylosing spondylitis (dated by TCRdb to about 2017). Study-wide context: T cell receptor beta repertoires were profiled in healthy donors and ankylosing spondylitis patients so that disease-linked TCR variants could be found. In total, the full study cohort was made up of 100 to 140 healthy donors and 25 to 30 ankylosing spondylitis patients. Samples of peripheral blood were taken, and for ankylosing spondylitis patients, synovial fluid was collected as well. Broader findings and caveats from the paper: In peripheral blood, the disease-linked clones were found at relatively low frequencies and had a CD8+ phenotype. The disease-linked clones were reported to be significantly enriched in matched synovial fluid samples from ankylosing spondylitis patients. A TCR beta motif of fewer than 10 highly homologous amino acid variants appeared characteristic of blood from ankylosing spondylitis patients. Some of the motif variants had been reported before in the synovial fluid and blood of reactive arthritis patients, a finding that suggests common disease-initiation mechanisms.

This clonotype was observed a few times. The clone's antigen remains unknown. The sample holds no much larger clone one base away, and base qualities are not on file. The CDR3 runs 12 amino acids, cysteine and phenylalanine included. Only the CDR3 part of the read is kept: 36 bases, read in frame from the first base. V is pared back by 3 bases and J by 6 bases, with 6 bases lying between the germline termini. The run used an Illumina HiSeq 2500. Quantitative 5'-RACE with molecular barcodes was used to prepare TCR beta libraries. For the original study's pipeline: A new computational method based on a probabilistic model of VDJ rearrangement was used to identify disease-linked TCR variants. TCRdb itself trimmed the public reads at Q25 with fastp, ran MiXCR and retained productive beta chains. When rows share a CDR3 protein, they turn into one entry using the most common DNA and genes. Here the V and J calls rest on TCRdb's processing, not on the authors' analysis. This sample holds fewer than 500,000 distinct CDR3 sequences; roughly a quarter were observed only once. About 0.92% of the sample is taken by the ten largest.

The chain couples TRBV12-3 or TRBV12-4 to TRBJ1-5, with the D gene call left open. The sequenced material came from blood, either unsorted or a sorted T cell fraction (not recorded which). This TCR came from a male donor with ankylosing spondylitis. The DNA is as follows: TGTGCCAGCAGTTTGGGTAGTCAGCCCCAGCATTTT. It translates as CASSLGSQPQHF.